This entry features one TCR beta chain sequence. Its specific antigen is unknown. Per-nucleotide qualities are absent, and no much larger clonotype sits a single base away. For sequencing of the TCRbeta CDR3 region, genomic DNA was extracted from the sorted cells. TCRbeta CDR3 regions were sequenced using the immunoSEQ Assay. TCRdb took this table from immuneACCESS and kept in-frame rearrangements with V and J called. Such tables lack part of the clones; where checked against another copy, unresolved V genes explain under half of the gap, and the rest is unexplained. A total of about 51,000 clones appear in this sample, roughly 80% of them only once. The ten largest account for under 2.5% of the sample. The data derive from a study of OX40 agonist ivuxolimab in advanced cancers. In the study overall: The costimulatory receptor OX40 (CD134) was targeted by ivuxolimab, a fully human IgG2 agonistic monoclonal antibody. Of the roughly 51 patients in dose escalation, about 20 had hepatocellular carcinoma, around 15 had melanoma, 9 had renal cell carcinoma and 9 had head and neck cancer. Intravenous ivuxolimab was administered to patients every 2 weeks at six dose levels: 0.01, 0.1, 0.3, 1.5, 3 and 10 mg/kg. The monotherapy dose-escalation portion (N ≈ 52 patients) of the phase I ivuxolimab trial is reported in the paper. Peripheral TCRbeta sequencing was intended to test whether TCR sequence diversity was altered and clonal T-cell expansion was caused by ivuxolimab. Partial responses occurred in three dose-escalation patients, of whom one had hepatocellular carcinoma and two had cutaneous melanoma. In the dose-escalation cohort, 82.7% of patients were male, and the mean age was around 60 years, with a range of 23 to 79. Prior anti-PD-1, anti-PD-L1 or anti-CTLA-4 therapy was permitted, and checkpoint inhibitors had been received by around 39% of dose-escalation patients.

What the research found in general, with its limitations: In the 0.1-3.0 mg/kg groups, partial responders were among the patients with the lowest normalized peripheral clonal expansion, particularly in CD8+ T cells. Clonal expansion of both CD4+ and CD8+ blood T cells was observed from baseline to week 6 at doses 0.1 to 3.0 mg/kg. Antigen specificity was not determined for the clonally expanded peripheral T cells. Low levels of normalized T-cell clonal expansion were also seen in some patients who did not respond. After ivuxolimab, expanded clones were on average more numerous among CD8+ T cells than among CD4+ T cells.

CDR1 and CDR2 were assigned from the germline V gene as KGHSH and LQKENI. The V and J ends are trimmed by 2 bases and 1 base, leaving 11 bases between them. The CDR3 has 16 amino acids, counting the end cysteine and phenylalanine. The kept DNA is CDR3 alone, 48 bases in frame from the first base. The trial excluded patients who had a history of autoimmune disease or who were on systemic immunosuppression. Peripheral blood for TCR sequencing was collected from all dose cohorts at baseline, on cycle 4 day 1, and on cycle 7 day 1. The samples were drawn from a first-in-human, open-label, multicenter phase I dose-escalation trial of ivuxolimab. Adults with locally advanced or metastatic head and neck squamous cell, hepatocellular, melanoma or renal cell carcinoma were enrolled in the trial. Before TCR sequencing, CD4+ T cells and CD8+ T cells from peripheral blood were sorted into separate populations.

The sequence joins TRBV18 to TRBJ2-2, and TRBD2 may be the D gene, going by 5 matching bases. The clonotype comes from an adult with an advanced solid tumor such as melanoma, head and neck, liver or kidney cancer. The sample consisted of CD4+ or CD8+ T cells sorted from blood, taken in a trial of the OX40 agonist ivuxolimab. The nucleotide sequence is TGTGCCAGCTCACCAGACGGGGTGAGGAACACCGGGGAGCTGTTTTTT. This gives the protein CASSPDGVRNTGELFF. The full variable domain, with segments outside the CDR3 supplied by the reference TRBV18 and TRBJ2-2 proteins, appears as NAGVMQNPRHLVRRRGQEARLRCSPMKGHSHVYWYRQLPEEGLKFMVYLQKENIIDESGMPKERFSAEFPKEGPSILRIQQVVRGDSAAYFCASSPDGVRNTGELFFGEGSRLTVL.